A single sample is the source of the 10 T cell receptor beta chains below, sequenced in a study of human T cells and chemical hapten exposure. Time point described: patch test 2, 6 weeks after DPC sensitization. Treatment meaning: therapeutic diphenylcyclopropenone sensitization with weekly scalp DPC. From the RACE reads, TCRdb called clonotypes with MiXCR, one entry per CDR3 protein. The sample includes 120,000 to 150,000 distinct CDR3 sequences, around 11% seen only once; the top ten take 1.3% to 1.5%. The input for sequencing was whole blood, taken in connection with sensitization to the hapten diphenylcyclopropenone (DPC). These receptors originate from a woman in her fifties or sixties with alopecia areata. Some clones in this sample may be carry-over from other donors' samples.

This clonotype has just a few counts. The chain links TRBV12-3 or TRBV12-4 to TRBJ2-5; a weak D match, TRBD1 (6 bases). CDR3 length: 16 amino acids. V lost 0 bases and J 5 bases, leaving 16 bases between the germline ends. CDR3 loop: CASSLAGAGQRETQYF. In DNA, the CDR3 is TGTGCCAGCAGTTTAGCTGGGGCCGGACAGCGGGAGACCCAGTACTTC.

This clonotype was seen a few times. The chain combines TRBV7-6 with TRBJ2-1; D unresolved. This CDR3 has 13 amino acids. Per germline, CDR1 SGHVS and CDR2 FNYEAQ. The V end was cut by 6 bases, the J end by 10 bases, with 16 bases between. The DNA for the CDR3 is TGTGCCAGCAGTCGCGAGTTGTACGGCGAGCAGTTCTTC. This codes for CASSRELYGEQFF.

This clonotype showed up just a few times. V is TRBV6-1 and J is TRBJ1-2; 9 bases match TRBD1. This CDR3 has 14 residues. Germline V lookup: CDR1 MNHNS, CDR2 SASEGT. The V and J ends lost 3 bases and 5 bases, in that order; junction bases with no gene match: 4. The CDR3 sequence: CASSEGTGLYGYTF. The CDR3 nucleotides are TGTGCCAGCAGTGAGGGGACAGGGCTGTATGGCTACACCTTC.

This clonotype was counted a few times. The chain links TRBV11-2 to TRBJ1-4; tentative D call: TRBD1 (5 bases). V lost 4 bases to trimming and J lost 0 bases, with 12 bases between them. Germline CDR1 SGHAT, CDR2 FQNNGV. The CDR3 contains 16 residues. CDR3: CASSSPGIATNEKLFF. The DNA of the CDR3 is TGTGCCAGCAGCTCTCCAGGGATTGCAACTAATGAAAAACTGTTTTTT. The full variable domain, with the rest looked up from reference TRBV11-2 and TRBJ1-4, is EAGVAQSPRYKIIEKRQSVAFWCNPISGHATLYWYQQILGQGPKLLIQFQNNGVVDDSQLPKDRFSAERLKGVDSTLKIQPAKLEDSAVYLCASSSPGIATNEKLFFGSGTQLSVL.

On this clonotype itself: A clone one base away is much larger, so this may be a read error. The rearrangement joins TRBV7-3 to TRBJ2-3; maybe TRBD2 (6 bases). The CDR3 is 14 amino acids. Germline values: CDR1 SGHTA, CDR2 FQGTGA. The germline V and J ends were trimmed by 3 bases and 0 bases, with 7 bases remaining between them. CDR3 amino acids: CASSFGTSTDTQYF. The CDR3 bases are TGTGCCAGCAGCTTCGGGACTAGCACAGATACGCAGTATTTT.

The chain uses TRBV20-1 and TRBJ2-2; 7 bases are a match to TRBD1. Germline CDR1 is DFQATT and CDR2 is SNEGSKA (reference sequence). This CDR3 has 11 amino acids. CDR3 residues: CSANRGGELFF. The CDR3 DNA reads TGCAGCGCCAACAGGGGCGGGGAGCTGTTTTTT.

This clonotype was found a few times. This chain uses TRBV7-8 with TRBJ1-5; 7 bases agree with TRBD1. The V gene end was trimmed by 5 bases and the J gene end by 5 bases; junction bases not matched to a gene: 9. Germline lookup yields CDR1 SGHVS and CDR2 FQNEAQ. The CDR3 contains 15 residues. The CDR3 here is CASSPRTGDDQPQHF. The CDR3 DNA sequence: TGTGCCAGCAGCCCCCGAACAGGGGACGATCAGCCCCAGCATTTT.

The sample holds many counts of this clonotype. The gene calls are TRBV15 and TRBJ2-1; the D gene is possibly TRBD2 (6 bases). The CDR3 has 17 amino acids. Germline assignment: CDR1 LNHNV and CDR2 YYDKDF (reference sequence). Trimming took 2 bases from V and 0 from J, leaving 14 bases between them. The CDR3 here is CATSRFGTSSSYNEQFF. Here the CDR3 DNA reads TGTGCCACCAGCAGATTCGGGACTTCCAGCTCCTACAATGAGCAGTTCTTC. Variable domain in full (rest from reference TRBV15 and TRBJ2-1): DAMVIQNPRYQVTQFGKPVTLSCSQTLNHNVMYWYQQKSSQAPKLLFHYYDKDFNNEADTPDNFQSRRPNTSFCFLDIRSPGLGDTAMYLCATSRFGTSSSYNEQFFGPGTRLTVL.

The table lists this clonotype with a few counts. The chain carries TRBV20-1 and TRBJ2-4; D might be TRBD2 (5 bases). Germline V gene data show CDR1 as DFQATT and CDR2 as SNEGSKA (reference sequence). The CDR3 has 15 amino acids. The V end was cut by 1 base, the J end by 0 bases, with 10 bases between. The CDR3 nucleotides are TGCAGTGCTAGAGTTCTAGCACTAGCCAAAAACATTCAGTACTTC. Amino acid sequence: CSARVLALAKNIQYF.

This clonotype was recorded many times. The chain recombines TRBV11-2 with TRBJ2-7; D unclear. The CDR3 runs to 14 residues. Germline V lookup: CDR1 SGHAT, CDR2 FQNNGV. The germline V and J ends were trimmed by 1 base and 2 bases, with 9 bases remaining between them. CDR3 in amino acids: CASSLGSIPYEQYF. The CDR3 DNA reads as TGTGCCAGCAGCTTAGGTTCGATTCCCTACGAGCAGTACTTC. Combining the CDR3 with reference TRBV11-2 and TRBJ2-7 gives the whole variable domain EAGVAQSPRYKIIEKRQSVAFWCNPISGHATLYWYQQILGQGPKLLIQFQNNGVVDDSQLPKDRFSAERLKGVDSTLKIQPAKLEDSAVYLCASSLGSIPYEQYFGPGTRLTVT.